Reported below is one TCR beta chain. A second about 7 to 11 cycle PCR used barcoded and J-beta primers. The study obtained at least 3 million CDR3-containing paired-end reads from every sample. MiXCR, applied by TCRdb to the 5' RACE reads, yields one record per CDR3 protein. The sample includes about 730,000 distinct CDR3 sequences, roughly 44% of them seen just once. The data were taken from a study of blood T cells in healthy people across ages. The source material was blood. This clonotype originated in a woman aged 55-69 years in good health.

The CDR3 protein is CASSAHSGRGNEQFF. Here the CDR3 DNA reads TGTGCCAGCAGCGCACATAGCGGGAGGGGGAATGAGCAGTTCTTC. V is TRBV7-2 and J is TRBJ2-1; 11 nucleotides line up with TRBD2. Germline CDR1 SGHTA, CDR2 FQGNSA. The junction had 7 bases not matched to a gene; V was cut back by 5 bases and J by 7 bases. The CDR3 runs to 15 residues.